This T cell receptor (beta chain) appears in the sequencing data of a study of blood T cell repertoires in COVID-19. Overall study: Italy, Spain and the United States were the sources of the convalescent and acute COVID-19 samples. Sample material is recorded as cDNA or gDNA derived from T cells, B-cell-depleted T cells, or PBMCs.

Germline V gene data show CDR1 as LGHDT and CDR2 as YNNKEL (reference sequence). The CDR3 covers 15 residues. Trimming stripped 4 bases from V and 3 bases from J, with 16 bases between. The repertoire was sequenced with immunoSEQ multiplex PCR; TCRdb's copy has only in-frame clones and lacks some. The sample has about 300,000 clones; 90% are singletons. The V and J genes are TRBV3-1 (or the pseudogene TRBV3-2) and TRBJ2-7; D perhaps matches TRBD1 (6 bases). The receptor was isolated from a woman between 18 and 30 years old with acute COVID-19. Sequencing was carried out using PBMCs or T cells enriched from blood (not recorded which). CDR3 bases: TGTGCCAGCAGCCGATTGACAGGCGAGAACTACGAGCAGTACTTC. Its translation is CASSRLTGENYEQYF.